What follows describes a single T cell receptor beta chain. Its cognate antigen is unknown. The data stem from a study of blood T cells in healthy people across ages. Notes on the study in general: Both naive CD4+ cell counts and diversity were greater in long-lived donors than in aged donors. Investigators viewed diversity estimates from one million T cells as underestimates, the study reported.

Between the trimmed V and J ends, which lost 4 bases and 5 bases, there was a span of 11 bases. Germline V CDR1 and CDR2: SGHRS, YFSETQ. There are 13 residues in the CDR3. The authors ran a second PCR of about 7 to 11 cycles using a sample-barcoded 5' primer and a J-beta primer mix. Every individual sample yielded 2.5 million or more paired-end reads (each containing CDR3). TCRdb re-analysed the 5' RACE reads in MiXCR, keeping a single row per CDR3 protein. Among 920,000 or so distinct CDR3 sequences listed, over 35% were seen once. The J gene is TRBJ2-3, the V gene TRBV5-1; a possible D gene is TRBD2 (5 bases). The receptor comes from a woman aged 60-75 years in good health. Input material: blood. The CDR3 here is CASSHRREDTQYF. For the CDR3, the DNA is TGCGCCAGCAGCCATAGACGGGAAGATACGCAGTATTTT. The variable domain in full, completed from reference TRBV5-1 and TRBJ2-3, reads KAGVTQTPRYLIKTRGQQVTLSCSPISGHRSVSWYQQTPGQGLQFLFEYFSETQRNKGNFPGRFSGRQFSNSRSEMNVSTLELGDSALYLCASSHRREDTQYFGPGTRLTVL.